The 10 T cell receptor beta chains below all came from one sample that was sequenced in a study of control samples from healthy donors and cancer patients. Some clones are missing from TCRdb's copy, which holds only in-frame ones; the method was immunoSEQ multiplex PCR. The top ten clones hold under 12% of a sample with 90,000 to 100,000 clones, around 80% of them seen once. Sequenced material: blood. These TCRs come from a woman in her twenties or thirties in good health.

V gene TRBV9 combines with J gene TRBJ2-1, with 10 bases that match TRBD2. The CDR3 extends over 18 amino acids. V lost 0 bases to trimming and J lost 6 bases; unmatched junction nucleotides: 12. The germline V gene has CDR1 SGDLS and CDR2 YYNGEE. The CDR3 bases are TGTGCCAGCAGCGTAGGGTTAGCGGGGGGCCAGTCCCTCAATGAGCAGTTCTTC. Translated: CASSVGLAGGQSLNEQFF.

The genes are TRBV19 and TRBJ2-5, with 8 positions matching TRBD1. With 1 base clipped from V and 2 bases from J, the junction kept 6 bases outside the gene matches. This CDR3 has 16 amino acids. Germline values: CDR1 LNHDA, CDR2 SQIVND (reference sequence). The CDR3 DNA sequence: TGTGCCAGTAGTATAGCCCGGACAGGGCGACAAGAGACCCAGTACTTC. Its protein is CASSIARTGRQETQYF.

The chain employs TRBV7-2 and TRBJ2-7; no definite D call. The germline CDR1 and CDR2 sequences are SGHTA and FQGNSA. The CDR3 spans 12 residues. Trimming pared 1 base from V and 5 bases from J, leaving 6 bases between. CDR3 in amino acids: CASSLVPHEQYF. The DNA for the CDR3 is TGTGCCAGCAGCTTAGTTCCCCACGAGCAGTACTTC.

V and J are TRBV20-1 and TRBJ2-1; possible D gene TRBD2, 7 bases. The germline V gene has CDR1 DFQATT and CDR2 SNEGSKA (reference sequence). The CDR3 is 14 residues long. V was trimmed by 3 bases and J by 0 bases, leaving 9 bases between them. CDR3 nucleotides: TGCAGTGCTAGTAGGGGGGGCTCCTACAATGAGCAGTTCTTC. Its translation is CSASRGGSYNEQFF.

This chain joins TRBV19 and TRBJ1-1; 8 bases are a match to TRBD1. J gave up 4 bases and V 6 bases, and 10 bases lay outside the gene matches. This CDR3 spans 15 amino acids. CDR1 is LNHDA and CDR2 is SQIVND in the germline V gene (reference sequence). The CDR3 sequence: CASRVIRGLGTEAFF. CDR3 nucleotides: TGTGCCAGTAGGGTTATCAGGGGGCTAGGCACTGAAGCTTTCTTT.

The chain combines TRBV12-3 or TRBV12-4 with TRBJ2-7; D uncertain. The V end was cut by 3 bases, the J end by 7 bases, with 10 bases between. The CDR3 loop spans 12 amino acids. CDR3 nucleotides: TGTGCCAGCAGTTTCCGGATGGGGGAGCAGTACTTC. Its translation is CASSFRMGEQYF.

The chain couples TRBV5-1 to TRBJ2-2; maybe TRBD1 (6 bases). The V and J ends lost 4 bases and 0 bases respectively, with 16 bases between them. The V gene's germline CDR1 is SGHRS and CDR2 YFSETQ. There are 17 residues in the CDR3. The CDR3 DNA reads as TGCGCCAGCAGCGGAAAATCAGGGGCTACGAACACCGGGGAGCTGTTTTTT. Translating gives CASSGKSGATNTGELFF. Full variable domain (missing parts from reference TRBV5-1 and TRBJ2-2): KAGVTQTPRYLIKTRGQQVTLSCSPISGHRSVSWYQQTPGQGLQFLFEYFSETQRNKGNFPGRFSGRQFSNSRSEMNVSTLELGDSALYLCASSGKSGATNTGELFFGEGSRLTVL.

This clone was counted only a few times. CDR3 nucleotide sequence: TGTGCCAGCAGCCAAGATGTTAGCACAGATACGCAGTATTTT. Its translation is CASSQDVSTDTQYF. V and J are TRBV4-2 and TRBJ2-3; D gene ambiguous. V was trimmed by 0 bases and J by 0 bases, leaving 4 bases between them. Germline V gene data show CDR1 as LGHNA and CDR2 as YNFKEQ. CDR3 length equals 14 residues.

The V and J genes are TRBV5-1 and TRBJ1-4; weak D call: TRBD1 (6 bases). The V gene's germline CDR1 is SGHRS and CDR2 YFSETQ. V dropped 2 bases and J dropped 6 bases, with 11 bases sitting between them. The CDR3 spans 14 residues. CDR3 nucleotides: TGCGCCAGCAGCTTAGGGGGATTCGATGAAAAACTGTTTTTT. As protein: CASSLGGFDEKLFF.

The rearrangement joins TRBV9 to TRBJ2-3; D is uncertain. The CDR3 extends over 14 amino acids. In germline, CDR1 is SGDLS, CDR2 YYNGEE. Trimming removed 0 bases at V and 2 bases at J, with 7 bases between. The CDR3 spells CASSVGHLTDTQYF. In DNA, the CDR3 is TGTGCCAGCAGCGTAGGGCACCTCACAGATACGCAGTATTTT.